This T cell receptor (beta chain) emerged from a study of blood T cell repertoires in COVID-19 (dated by TCRdb to the early 2020s). Some background on the complete study: Samples from collaborators originated in the United States, Italy and Spain and spanned both the acute and convalescent phases of COVID-19. Where available, HLA class I and class II types were taken from metadata supplied by the sample provider and were not determined by assay-based typing. The material from the prospective study consisted of cDNA or gDNA derived from T cells, B-cell-depleted T cells, or PBMCs. The repertoires were made available in a free public database intended to serve as a resource for research on the immune response to SARS-CoV-2. Subjects who had been exposed to COVID-19, were actively infected with it, or had recovered from it provided the deeply sampled blood TCRbeta repertoires that made up the dataset. Samples were obtained from the ongoing ImmuneRACE study (first 160 participants) and from some 1,200 subjects provided by 6 global collaborators. Nearly every sample came with metadata listing a de-identified subject ID, COVID-19 status, age in years and sex.

Sequences SQVTM (CDR1) and ANQGSEA (CDR2) are obtained from the germline V gene. Spanning cysteine to phenylalanine, the CDR3 consists of 10 amino acids. Only the CDR3 region is kept as DNA, spanning 30 bases read in frame from base 1. V sheds 6 bases and J sheds 6 bases, leaving 5 bases between their ends. Each collaborating institution followed its own protocols to collect whole blood in K2EDTA tubes. For TCRbeta analysis, collaborator samples were shipped as frozen whole blood, as isolated PBMCs, or as DNA extracted from either sample type. This clone came up a few times. What antigen it recognizes has not been identified. Nothing much larger sits one base from this clone, and base qualities are not available. Results the study describes overall, beyond this receptor: The amount of clinical and demographic metadata varied by source and participant and was provided uncurated.

TCRbeta CDR3 regions were amplified from genomic DNA using the immunoSEQ Assay, a bias-controlled multiplex PCR. The paper's data handling went like this. Within the assay, amplification of reference gene primers was used to estimate how many nucleated cells each sample contained. Sequence reads were collapsed and filtered to measure the absolute abundance of every unique TCRbeta CDR3 rearrangement. For each sample, productive Simpson clonality was calculated as the square root of Simpson's diversity index over productive rearrangements. What TCRdb holds here is the immuneACCESS table cut down to in-frame rearrangements. Part of the clones is not present; checked against another copy, under half of the missing clones reflect an unresolved V gene, and the others are unexplained. Clone size and V and J calls were adopted from that table, with D and trimming inferred from the DNA. The sample contains 250,000 to 300,000 clones, approximately 82% of them found a single time. 4.5% to 6.5% of the sample comes from the top ten.

This chain is built from TRBV29-1 and TRBJ2-2, with the D gene not clear enough to name. The sequence came from an elderly man with acute or convalescent COVID-19. The source material was peripheral blood. For the CDR3, the sequence is CSVRAGELFF. The DNA reads as follows: TGCAGCGTCCGAGCCGGGGAGCTGTTTTTT.